This T cell receptor (beta chain) emerged from a study of response to subunit inactivated influenza vaccine. Study-wide results and limits: Authors suggested each seasonal influenza vaccination recruits few new T cells.

Per germline, CDR1 KGHSH and CDR2 LQKENI. V lost 3 bases and J 1 base, leaving 12 bases between the germline ends. The CDR3 spans 15 residues. As concerns this clonotype: The antigen is unknown.

TCRdb used MiXCR to reprocess the RT-PCR reads, holding one entry per CDR3 protein. In the table there are roughly 570,000 distinct CDR3 sequences, 13% of which are singletons. Sequences were derived from PBMCs from blood, sampled 35 to 45 days after vaccination. The source is a man aged 45-60 years who received an inactivated influenza vaccine. This sequence joins TRBV18 and TRBJ2-5; D tentatively reads TRBD1 or TRBD2 (5 bases each). CDR3 sequence: CASSPTVGVQETQYF. In nucleotides, the CDR3 is TGTGCCAGCTCACCCACTGTGGGGGTCCAAGAGACCCAGTACTTC.